This TCR beta chain was found in a study of blood T cell repertoires in COVID-19. Across the whole study: Donors in the United States, Italy and Spain gave samples during acute or convalescent COVID-19. PBMCs, B-cell-depleted T cells, or T cells provided the cDNA or gDNA that made up the material.

Under the authors' procedure: Researchers report that nucleated cell counts were estimated from reference gene primer amplification. Sequencing was performed with immunoSEQ multiplex PCR; in TCRdb, only in-frame clones are kept and a portion is missing. The V and J calls and clone size were taken over from that table, and D and trimming were inferred from the DNA. The data show about 280,000 clones, about nine tenths seen once. This TCR was recovered from a woman in her forties or fifties who had recovered from COVID-19. What was sequenced was peripheral blood.

The CDR3 region has the DNA TGTGCCAGCACAATGGGACAGGGGCCCCTCTCCTACGAGCAGTACTTC. Translated, it gives CASTMGQGPLSYEQYF. This chain joins TRBV2 and TRBJ2-7; the match to TRBD1 covers 10 bases. CDR1 SNHLY and CDR2 FYNNEI come from the germline V gene. This CDR3 is built from 16 residues. The trim removed 7 bases at V and 0 bases at J, leaving 9 bases unmatched.